Following are 15 T cell receptor beta chains from one sample sequenced in a study of regulatory T cells in long-lasting Graves disease. Time point indicated: newly diagnosed GD, antithyroid drugs for less than 3 months. PBMC-derived RNA was used for the TCR library. Building of the TCR beta libraries involved iRepertoire HTBI primers and Arm-PCR of CDR3 regions. TCRdb analysed the multiplex PCR reads with MiXCR anew, one entry per CDR3 protein. The data contain fewer than 400,000 distinct CDR3 sequences, 15% to 20% of them singletons. The material sequenced was peripheral blood mononuclear cells (PBMCs), taken at new diagnosis, from a patient treated with antithyroid drugs. The source of these receptors is a female donor with Graves disease.

This clonotype was observed at least ten times. The chain uses TRBV27 and TRBJ1-4, with a weak D call TRBD1 (5 bases). Germline-derived CDR1 and CDR2 are MNHEY and SMNVEV (reference sequence). This CDR3 is 13 amino acids long. V lost 3 bases and J lost 6, with 8 bases in between. CDR3 DNA: TGTGCCAGCAGTTTGATAGGGGATGAAAAACTGTTTTTT. Residues: CASSLIGDEKLFF.

This clonotype was observed a few times. The rearrangement links TRBV14 to TRBJ2-2; weak D call: TRBD1 (7 bases). The V gene's germline CDR1 is SGHDN and CDR2 FVKESK. The CDR3 is made up of 16 amino acids. V gave up 4 bases and J gave up 2 bases, with 14 bases separating them. The CDR3, as DNA: TGTGCCAGCAGCCGACGGCGGGACAGCAACACCGGGGAGCTGTTTTTT. Its translation: CASSRRRDSNTGELFF.

This clonotype was found many times. The genes are TRBV9 and TRBJ2-2; no clear D gene. V lost 4 bases and J 4 bases, leaving 14 bases between the germline ends. Per the germline V gene, CDR1 is SGDLS and CDR2 is YYNGEE. The CDR3 contains 15 residues. The CDR3 here is CASSPRAGSTGELFF. The CDR3, as DNA: TGTGCCAGCAGCCCCCGGGCTGGTAGCACCGGGGAGCTGTTTTTT.

In this sample, this clonotype turned up many times. The chain has TRBV30 and TRBJ1-2, with 10 bases fitting TRBD1. Per the germline V gene, CDR1 is GTSNPN and CDR2 is SVGIG (reference sequence). V was pared by 0 bases and J by 5 bases, with 9 bases of the junction left unmatched. The CDR3 has 16 residues. CDR3 in amino acids: CAWSVRGDRGRYGYTF. CDR3 nucleotide sequence: TGTGCCTGGAGTGTACGAGGGGACAGGGGACGGTATGGCTACACCTTC.

The chain combines TRBV7-2 with TRBJ1-4; D is possibly TRBD1 (5 bases). The CDR3 is 16 residues long. Germline assignment: CDR1 SGHTA and CDR2 FQGNSA. Trimming removed 2 bases from V and 11 bases from J, with 21 bases in between. In nucleotides, the CDR3 is TGTGCCAGCAGCTTAACCGGGGGAAAGGGGTTGAGGAAACTGTTTTTT. Encoded protein: CASSLTGGKGLRKLFF.

This clonotype came up many times. V is TRBV11-1 and J is TRBJ2-5; 11 bases fit TRBD2. Germline V gene lookup returns CDR1 SGHAT and CDR2 FQDESV (reference sequence). The length of the CDR3 is 15 residues. V was pared by 5 bases and J by 3 bases, with 5 bases of the junction left unmatched. The CDR3 loop is CASSLQGLAEETQYF. CDR3 coding DNA: TGTGCCAGCAGCCTACAGGGACTAGCGGAAGAGACCCAGTACTTC.

Remarks on this clonotype: This clone may be a read error of a much larger clone one base away. The DNA for the CDR3 is TGTGCCAGCAGCCCCCAACCAGCGGGAGTCGAAGAGCAGTACTTC. This translates into CASSPQPAGVEEQYF. The V call is TRBV7-3, the J call TRBJ2-7, with 8 bases aligning to TRBD2. The germline CDR1 and CDR2 sequences are SGHTA and FQGTGA. This CDR3 is 15 amino acids long. V trimming: 5 bases; J trimming: 7 bases; junction bases outside the gene matches: 13.

The rearrangement links TRBV27 to TRBJ1-1, with a possible D match to TRBD1 (5 bases). The CDR3 has 18 amino acids. Trimming cost V 0 bases and J 0 bases, with 17 bases left between them. Germline values: CDR1 MNHEY, CDR2 SMNVEV (reference sequence). The CDR3 sequence: CASSLSGTPIRVNTEAFF. For the CDR3, the DNA is TGTGCCAGCAGTTTATCTGGGACTCCGATCCGCGTGAACACTGAAGCTTTCTTT.

This clonotype was detected many times. The chain employs TRBV7-9 and TRBJ2-3; 10 positions match TRBD2. Germline CDR1 is SEHNR and CDR2 is FQNEAQ (reference sequence). The J segment lost 2 bases and the V segment lost 1 base, leaving 3 bases of the junction unmatched. This CDR3 has 16 amino acids. The CDR3 is CASSLGTSGDTDTQYF. DNA for the CDR3: TGTGCCAGCAGCTTAGGTACTAGCGGGGACACAGATACGCAGTATTTT.

This clonotype has at least ten counts. The CDR3: CSASGRAQETQYF. The CDR3, as DNA: TGCAGTGCTAGCGGGAGGGCCCAAGAGACCCAGTACTTC. This sequence joins TRBV20-1 and TRBJ2-5, with 8 bases lining up with TRBD2. V lost 3 bases and J lost 1; bases outside the gene matches: 1. Germline CDR1 reads DFQATT; CDR2 reads SNEGSKA (reference sequence). There are 13 residues in the CDR3.

This clonotype was seen more than once but under ten times. The chain joins TRBV5-4 to TRBJ2-7, with 7 bases identical to TRBD2. Germline V lookup: CDR1 SGHNT, CDR2 YYREEE (reference sequence). This CDR3 contains 13 residues. V was pared by 4 bases and J by 6 bases, with 7 bases of the junction left unmatched. The CDR3 DNA is TGTGCCAGCAGCGTACCCGGCGGGGGCGAGCAGTACTTC. Translating gives CASSVPGGGEQYF.

This clonotype was seen at least ten times. The gene calls are TRBV11-2 and TRBJ1-4, with TRBD1 identical over 8 bases. Germline V CDR1 and CDR2: SGHAT, FQNNGV. The CDR3 spans 17 residues. V trimming: 0 bases; J trimming: 0 bases; junction bases outside the gene matches: 3. The CDR3 loop reads CASSLDGGQATNEKLFF. Here the CDR3 DNA reads TGTGCCAGCAGCTTAGATGGGGGACAGGCAACTAATGAAAAACTGTTTTTT.

V and J are TRBV5-4 and TRBJ2-1; 9 nucleotides align to TRBD2. Germline loops: CDR1 SGHNT, CDR2 YYREEE (reference sequence). This CDR3 contains 14 residues. Trimming at V came to 5 bases and at J to 8 bases, leaving 8 bases not matched to a gene. CDR3 in amino acids: CASREGTSLDEQFF. In DNA, the CDR3 is TGTGCCAGCAGGGAGGGGACTAGCTTAGATGAGCAGTTCTTC.

This clonotype has ten or more counts. A read error may produce the germline difference seen at one junction end. In nucleotides, the CDR3 is TGCGCCAGCAGTGACGGGGGGGGCGCCGGGGAGCTGTTTTTT. Protein: CASSDGGGAGELFF. The gene calls are TRBV6-1 and TRBJ2-2, with TRBD2 matching 8 bases. This CDR3 contains 14 residues. CDR1 is MNHNS and CDR2 is SASEGT in the germline V gene.

There are a few counts of this clonotype. The chain carries TRBV7-8 and TRBJ2-6, with D tentatively TRBD1 (5 bases). CDR1 and CDR2 (germline): SGHVS, FQNEAQ. V was clipped by 5 bases and J by 4 bases, with 12 bases between them. The length of the CDR3 is 15 residues. The CDR3 loop is CASSLGVGGANVLTF. The CDR3 DNA follows: TGTGCCAGCAGCCTAGGGGTTGGCGGGGCCAACGTCCTGACTTTC.